This paragraph reports one TCR beta chain. Its target is not known. The data derive from a study of T cells after yellow fever vaccination. Study-wide findings and caveats: Just a small share of clonotypes turned up in the CD4 compartment as well as the CD8 compartment. A secondary response was less intense yet reached its peak sooner, at day 5 versus 15. Re-detected after boosting: most primary clones, almost 97% of CD4 and 75% to 90% of CD8.

Trimming took 6 bases from V and 1 from J, leaving 13 bases between them. CDR3 length equals 15 residues. CDR1 and CDR2 from the germline V gene are MNHEY and SVGEGT. TCR cDNA was made by 5'RACE template switching, adding a universal primer site and UMIs. TCRdb reanalysed the 5' RACE reads using MiXCR and keeps one entry per CDR3 protein. Counted here are about 320,000 distinct CDR3 sequences, over 8.5% occurring once; the ten biggest clones make up 2.5% to 4%. The sequences come from CD4+ T cells sorted from PBMCs, collected 45 days after the yellow fever booster vaccination. The rearrangement uses TRBV6-2 or TRBV6-3 and TRBJ1-5; D perhaps matches TRBD1 (5 bases). The clonotype was recovered from a man aged 18 to 35 who received the YFV17D yellow fever vaccine. CDR3 sequence: CASRRGVLSNQPQHF. The CDR3 DNA sequence: TGTGCCAGCAGACGGGGGGTATTGAGCAATCAGCCCCAGCATTTT.